This T cell receptor beta chain stems from a study of blood T cells in healthy people across ages. This clonotype was counted ten times or more. A second PCR, run for about 7 to 11 cycles, used a sample-barcoded 5' primer plus a J-beta primer mix. TCRdb re-called the 5' RACE reads through MiXCR, storing one row per CDR3 protein. The sample shows about 640,000 distinct CDR3 sequences, about 30% of them seen only once. This CDR3 contains 16 residues. Trimming removed 3 bases from V and 0 bases from J; junction bases left unmatched: 5. Germline assignment: CDR1 LNHNV and CDR2 YYDKDF (reference sequence). In terms of origin and age, donors were healthy Caucasian individuals from Russia aged about 6 to 90. Per-sample yields of isolated PBMCs were at least 6 million.

The clonotype comes from a woman older than 75 in good health. Sequenced sample: blood. The J gene is TRBJ2-7, the V gene TRBV15, with 10 bases identical to TRBD2. The CDR3 loop reads CATSSYSGGSSYEQYF. CDR3 in DNA: TGTGCCACCAGCAGCTATAGCGGGGGGTCCTCCTACGAGCAGTACTTC.